Below are 27 T cell receptor beta chains sequenced from a single sample in a study of vaccination and CD4 T cells after COVID-19. For these TCRs, the target antigens are not known. Treatment noted: roughly 11-day PBMC culture with coronavirus spike peptide pools or control peptides (ViraFEST assay). Once obtained from cultured CD4+ T cells, the DNA was sequenced using the Oncomine TCR Beta short-read assay. MiXCR, run by TCRdb on the PCR reads, gives a single entry per CDR3 protein. Here the sample spans about 23,000 distinct CDR3 sequences, about 53% being singletons. The material sequenced was CD4+ T cells from blood, cultured in vitro. These receptors were collected from a human donor who had recovered from COVID-19.

This clonotype occurred a few times. The chain is built from TRBV27 and TRBJ1-1; TRBD1 agrees at 7 bases. The V gene's germline CDR1 is MNHEY and CDR2 SMNVEV (reference sequence). The CDR3 has 14 amino acids. The V gene end was trimmed by 5 bases and the J gene end by 5 bases; junction bases not matched to a gene: 8. CDR3 coding DNA: TGTGCCAGCAGTCCACGACAGGGAAGAACTGAAGCTTTCTTT. It yields the protein CASSPRQGRTEAFF.

This clonotype has only one observation. J is TRBJ2-7 and V is TRBV6-1, with D possibly being TRBD2 (6 bases). CDR1 MNHNS and CDR2 SASEGT come from the germline V gene. V was trimmed by 5 bases and J by 2 bases, leaving 19 bases between them. The CDR3 contains 16 residues. CDR3 coding DNA: TGTGCCAGCAGTCCCCGAGGAGCGGGCAACACCTACGAGCAGTACTTC. It is translated as CASSPRGAGNTYEQYF.

This clonotype was detected only a few times. The chain has TRBV15 and TRBJ1-1; D remains ambiguous. The germline V and J ends were trimmed by 1 base and 1 base, with 10 bases remaining between them. The CDR3 sequence is 15 residues long. Per the germline V gene, CDR1 is LNHNV and CDR2 is YYDKDF (reference sequence). The CDR3 loop reads CATSRGISRNTEAFF. The CDR3 region has the DNA TGTGCCACCAGCAGAGGGATATCCAGGAACACTGAAGCTTTCTTT.

The gene calls are TRBV7-8 and TRBJ1-2, with 8 bases aligning to TRBD1. The CDR3 consists of 14 residues. Germline loops: CDR1 SGHVS, CDR2 FQNEAQ. J lost 5 bases, V lost 2 bases, and 4 bases had no gene match. CDR3 sequence (DNA): TGTGCCAGCAGCTTAACAGGGGGAATATATGGCTACACCTTC. Its translation is CASSLTGGIYGYTF.

This clonotype has only a few counts. The genes are TRBV7-3 and TRBJ1-2, with TRBD1 identical over 9 bases. The CDR3 spans 15 residues. J gave up 8 bases and V 2 bases, and 9 bases lay outside the gene matches. CDR1 is SGHTA and CDR2 is FQGTGA in the germline V gene. CDR3 nucleotide sequence: TGTGCCAGCAGCTTATCTGGGACAGGGTCCACCGGCTACACCTTC. It translates to CASSLSGTGSTGYTF.

This sequence joins TRBV28 and TRBJ2-5, with 9 bases fitting TRBD2. This CDR3 has 15 residues. Trimming cost V 2 bases and J 4 bases; bases outside gene matches: 5. Germline CDR1 MDHEN, CDR2 SYDVKM. CDR3 in amino acids: CASSLASGTGETQYF. The DNA for the CDR3 is TGTGCCAGCAGTTTAGCTAGCGGGACGGGAGAGACCCAGTACTTC.

The V and J genes are TRBV11-2 and TRBJ2-3, with unresolved D. Between the trimmed V and J ends, which lost 2 bases and 0 bases, there was a span of 9 bases. Per the germline V gene, CDR1 is SGHAT and CDR2 is FQNNGV. CDR3 length: 15 amino acids. The CDR3 region has the DNA TGTGCCAGCAGCTTAAGTTCACAAAGCACAGATACGCAGTATTTT. It yields the protein CASSLSSQSTDTQYF.

This clonotype was seen only a few times. V usage is TRBV7-9 and J usage is TRBJ1-2; possible D gene TRBD1, 6 bases. Trimming pared 2 bases from V and 5 bases from J, leaving 15 bases between. This CDR3 is 15 amino acids long. Germline CDR1 reads SEHNR; CDR2 reads FQNEAQ (reference sequence). The CDR3 loop is CASSLQARDTYGYTF. In nucleotides, the CDR3 is TGTGCCAGCAGCTTACAAGCCCGGGACACTTATGGCTACACCTTC.

The chain combines TRBV4-2 with TRBJ1-1; D is unclear. The V gene's germline CDR1 is LGHNA and CDR2 YNFKEQ. The CDR3 extends over 15 amino acids. V shed 1 base and J shed 6 bases, with 15 bases lying between them. The CDR3 region is CASSQAGGAGAEAFF. CDR3 in DNA: TGTGCCAGCAGCCAAGCGGGCGGTGCCGGCGCTGAAGCTTTCTTT.

This clonotype has just a few counts. The rearrangement uses TRBV15 and TRBJ1-1; no firm D call. The CDR3 extends over 14 amino acids. V lost 5 bases and J lost 4, with 14 bases in between. Germline loops: CDR1 LNHNV, CDR2 YYDKDF (reference sequence). The CDR3 coding sequence is TGTGCCACCAGCCCCCGTTACGAGGGCACTGAAGCTTTCTTT. This encodes CATSPRYEGTEAFF. Using reference TRBV15 and TRBJ1-1 for the parts outside the CDR3, the full variable domain is DAMVIQNPRYQVTQFGKPVTLSCSQTLNHNVMYWYQQKSSQAPKLLFHYYDKDFNNEADTPDNFQSRRPNTSFCFLDIRSPGLGDTAMYLCATSPRYEGTEAFFGQGTRLTVV.

The rearrangement uses TRBV28 and TRBJ1-2; D might be TRBD1 (6 bases). The CDR3 consists of 16 residues. V lost 7 bases and J 0 bases, leaving 18 bases between the germline ends. Germline V gene sequence: CDR1 MDHEN, CDR2 SYDVKM. CDR3 sequence reads: CASTSDSTIANYGYTF. CDR3 in DNA: TGTGCCAGCACGTCGGACAGTACGATTGCTAACTATGGCTACACCTTC.

The J gene is TRBJ1-1, the V gene TRBV7-2; D is uncertain. CDR1 is SGHTA and CDR2 is FQGNSA in the germline V gene. The V and J ends lost 3 bases and 10 bases respectively, with 6 bases between them. The CDR3 loop spans 10 amino acids. CDR3 DNA: TGTGCCAGCAGCTTGGGGAGAGCTTTCTTT. Its translation is CASSLGRAFF.

The chain has TRBV7-2 and TRBJ2-7; D possibly corresponds to TRBD1 (6 bases). CDR3 length: 14 residues. Trimming cost V 5 bases and J 6 bases, with 17 bases left between them. Germline V gene sequence: CDR1 SGHTA, CDR2 FQGNSA. The CDR3 region is CASSALHRGGEQYF. Here the CDR3 DNA reads TGTGCCAGCAGCGCCCTACACCGAGGGGGCGAGCAGTACTTC.

The chain has TRBV19 and TRBJ2-6; possible D gene TRBD2, 5 bases. CDR1 and CDR2 from the germline V gene are LNHDA and SQIVND (reference sequence). The CDR3 covers 15 residues. The V end was cut by 4 bases, the J end by 2 bases, with 9 bases between. The CDR3 DNA follows: TGTGCCAGTAGTAGGAGGAGCCCTGGGGCCAACGTCCTGACTTTC. Translation gives CASSRRSPGANVLTF.

This clonotype was counted between two and nine times. The chain uses TRBV18 and TRBJ2-7; TRBD1 aligns across 7 bases. Germline V gene data show CDR1 as KGHSH and CDR2 as LQKENI. J lost 1 base, V lost 5 bases, and 8 bases had no gene match. The CDR3 consists of 15 residues. The CDR3 sequence: CASSRPTGSSYEQYF. CDR3 coding DNA: TGTGCCAGCTCAAGACCGACAGGGAGTTCCTACGAGCAGTACTTC.

The rearrangement uses TRBV2 and TRBJ1-1; D gene unclear. CDR1 is SNHLY and CDR2 is FYNNEI in the germline V gene. Deletions cut 5 bases from V and 0 bases from J, with 7 bases between. The CDR3 runs 13 residues. The CDR3 is CASSILVNTEAFF. CDR3 DNA sequence: TGTGCCAGCAGTATCTTGGTGAACACTGAAGCTTTCTTT.

The chain combines TRBV12-3 or TRBV12-4 with TRBJ1-1, with 9 positions matching TRBD1. V lost 6 bases, J lost 1 base, and 6 bases stayed unmatched. The CDR3 runs 15 residues. The CDR3 DNA reads as TGTGCCAGCAGATGGACAGGGGACCCGAACACTGAAGCTTTCTTT. Residues: CASRWTGDPNTEAFF.

This clonotype was picked up a small number of times. The chain employs TRBV20-1 and TRBJ1-2, with D possibly TRBD1 on 6 matching bases. CDR1 is DFQATT and CDR2 is SNEGSKA in the germline V gene (reference sequence). Trimming took 1 base from V and 4 from J, leaving 10 bases between them. The CDR3 is made up of 13 amino acids. CDR3 in amino acids: CSARVGGAYGYTF. CDR3 sequence (DNA): TGCAGTGCTAGAGTGGGGGGCGCCTATGGCTACACCTTC.

The chain recombines TRBV6-1 with TRBJ1-3; D gene uncertain. V was clipped by 6 bases and J by 0 bases, with 15 bases between them. CDR3 length: 16 residues. CDR1 is MNHNS and CDR2 is SASEGT in the germline V gene. In DNA, the CDR3 is TGTGCCAGCAGGACGGGTCGCCCCGACTCTGGAAACACCATATATTTT. This encodes CASRTGRPDSGNTIYF.

This clonotype has a handful of counts. The chain carries TRBV10-3 and TRBJ1-1; 7 positions agree with TRBD1. The J segment lost 5 bases and the V segment lost 2 bases, leaving 5 bases of the junction unmatched. Germline-derived CDR1 and CDR2 are ENHRY and SYGVKD. CDR3 length: 14 amino acids. CDR3 nucleotide sequence: TGTGCCATCAGTGAGGGACAGGCACAAACTGAAGCTTTCTTT. Its translation is CAISEGQAQTEAFF.

This chain joins TRBV6-1 and TRBJ1-3, with 8 positions matching TRBD1. Trimming took 6 bases from V and 2 from J; bases not matched to a gene: 6. This CDR3 has 15 residues. Germline V gives CDR1 MNHNS, CDR2 SASEGT. The CDR3 is CASRPVGQAGNTIYF. CDR3 nucleotides: TGTGCCAGCAGACCCGTGGGACAGGCTGGAAACACCATATATTTT.

The CDR3 DNA reads as TGTGCCAGTAGTATTGGTAGGGGGGAGACCCAGTACTTC. Translated: CASSIGRGETQYF. V gene TRBV19 combines with J gene TRBJ2-5; D perhaps matches TRBD1 (6 bases). Trimming pared 3 bases from V and 5 bases from J, leaving 10 bases between. CDR3 length equals 13 residues. Germline CDR1 is LNHDA and CDR2 is SQIVND (reference sequence).

This chain links TRBV20-1 with TRBJ1-1, with D uncertain. The CDR3 has 14 residues. Germline lookup yields CDR1 DFQATT and CDR2 SNEGSKA (reference sequence). The V gene lost 3 bases and the J gene lost 0 bases, with 11 bases spanning the gap. The CDR3: CSASAQTMNTEAFF. DNA for the CDR3: TGCAGTGCTAGTGCGCAGACGATGAACACTGAAGCTTTCTTT.

This clonotype has more than one count but fewer than ten. The V gene is TRBV19, the J gene TRBJ1-2; a possible D gene is TRBD1 (6 bases). CDR1 LNHDA and CDR2 SQIVND come from the germline V gene (reference sequence). CDR3 length equals 14 residues. V lost 3 bases to trimming and J lost 7 bases, with 15 bases between them. The CDR3 DNA reads as TGTGCCAGTAGTATTTCCCGCGGAGGGGGTGGCTACACCTTC. It codes for CASSISRGGGGYTF. Complete variable domain (other parts from reference TRBV19 and TRBJ1-2): DGGITQSPKYLFRKEGQNVTLSCEQNLNHDAMYWYRQDPGQGLRLIYYSQIVNDFQKGDIAEGYSVSREKKESFPLTVTSAQKNPTAFYLCASSISRGGGGYTFGSGTRLTVV.

The chain carries TRBV5-1 and TRBJ1-5, with a weak D call TRBD1 (5 bases). Germline CDR1 reads SGHRS; CDR2 reads YFSETQ. CDR3 length equals 15 residues. V lost 0 bases and J lost 2, with 9 bases in between. Written as DNA, the CDR3 is TGCGCCAGCAGCTTGGCGGGACGAGGCAATCAGCCCCAGCATTTT. Residues: CASSLAGRGNQPQHF.

The V and J genes are TRBV20-1 and TRBJ2-3; 13 nucleotides align to TRBD2. The germline V gene encodes CDR1 DFQATT and CDR2 SNEGSKA (reference sequence). V shed 5 bases, J shed 6 bases, and the junction held 5 bases outside the gene matches. CDR3 length equals 14 residues. CDR3 residues: CSAPGLAGSDTQYF. In DNA, the CDR3 is TGCAGTGCTCCGGGACTAGCGGGATCTGATACGCAGTATTTT.

The chain links TRBV20-1 to TRBJ2-7; 7 bases are shared with TRBD1. The CDR3 contains 13 residues. The V segment lost 4 bases and the J segment 0 bases; nucleotides outside the gene matches: 3. Germline-derived CDR1 and CDR2 are DFQATT and SNEGSKA (reference sequence). As DNA, the CDR3 is TGCAGTGCTACCAGGGACAGCTCCTACGAGCAGTACTTC. Its protein is CSATRDSSYEQYF.